These 13 T cell receptor beta chains originate from one sample sequenced in a study of blood T cell repertoires in COVID-19 (dated by TCRdb to the early 2020s). Libraries were constructed by the immunoSEQ multiplex PCR assay. TCRdb carries this immuneACCESS record with in-frame sequences only. Its versions omit some clonotypes, under half of them owing to an unresolved V gene in the studies checked, with the rest unexplained. For this sample the table gives more than 140,000 clones, of which approximately 82% were detected only once. The ten largest clones add up to roughly 1.4% of the sample. Sequenced material: peripheral blood. The receptors were gathered from a human donor in a cohort sampled during active COVID-19.

The chain employs TRBV5-1 and TRBJ2-7; D might be TRBD2 (6 bases). With 2 bases removed from V and 2 bases from J, the gap between germline ends came to 11 bases. CDR1 is SGHRS, CDR2 YFSETQ, per germline. The CDR3 runs to 14 residues. This CDR3 is CASSFTGGPYEQYF. Written as DNA, the CDR3 is TGCGCCAGCAGCTTTACCGGGGGTCCCTACGAGCAGTACTTC.

The chain recombines TRBV9 with TRBJ2-7; TRBD2 is a possible D gene (6 bases). The CDR3 covers 15 residues. Germline V gives CDR1 SGDLS, CDR2 YYNGEE. Trimming stripped 0 bases from V and 1 base from J, with 11 bases between. The CDR3 coding sequence is TGTGCCAGCAGCGTAGGCGGGACCGGATCCTACGAGCAGTACTTC. Its protein product is CASSVGGTGSYEQYF.

The chain couples TRBV29-1 to TRBJ2-7, with TRBD1 matching 8 bases. This CDR3 region has 15 residues. The V segment lost 6 bases and the J segment 4 bases; nucleotides outside the gene matches: 14. Germline V lookup: CDR1 SQVTM, CDR2 ANQGSEA. The CDR3 DNA follows: TGCAGCGTAAATAGTCGGCAGGGGGCTGGATACGAGCAGTACTTC. Amino acids: CSVNSRQGAGYEQYF.

This clone was seen once. This chain joins TRBV6-5 and TRBJ1-2; 7 bases are a match to TRBD1. Germline V gene data show CDR1 as MNHEY and CDR2 as SVGAGI. The CDR3 sequence is 14 residues long. V was pared by 7 bases and J by 8 bases, with 13 bases of the junction left unmatched. The CDR3 region is CASIPLRDSGGYTF. CDR3 nucleotide sequence: TGTGCCAGCATTCCTCTCCGGGACAGTGGCGGCTACACCTTC.

The chain links TRBV7-9 to TRBJ2-3; 8 nucleotides line up with TRBD2. This CDR3 comprises 15 residues. Germline-derived CDR1 and CDR2 are SEHNR and FQNEAQ (reference sequence). Trimming removed 1 base from V and 2 bases from J; junction bases left unmatched: 2. The CDR3 nucleotides read TGTGCCAGCAGCTTAGAGCGGGGGAACACAGATACGCAGTATTTT. It is translated as CASSLERGNTDTQYF.

V usage is TRBV5-4 and J usage is TRBJ2-3, with 15 bases that match TRBD2. Germline CDR1 SGHNT, CDR2 YYREEE (reference sequence). The CDR3 totals 17 residues. V gave up 4 bases and J gave up 9 bases; unmatched junction bases: 12. For the CDR3, the DNA is TGTGCCAGCAGCCAGCCCCGGACTAGCGGGAGGGCGGACACGCAGTATTTT. This gives the protein CASSQPRTSGRADTQYF.

As concerns this clone: Other DNA sequences in this specimen translate into the identical CDR3. This chain uses TRBV19 with TRBJ1-1; tentatively, D is TRBD1 (5 bases). CDR1 is LNHDA and CDR2 is SQIVND in the germline V gene (reference sequence). Trimming stripped 2 bases from V and 5 bases from J, with 15 bases between. This CDR3 region has 15 residues. The CDR3 reads CASSILRGTGTEAFF. In nucleotides, the CDR3 is TGTGCCAGTAGTATATTACGGGGGACGGGGACTGAAGCTTTCTTT.

CDR3 DNA: TGTGCCAGCAGCTCCTATGGGGAGCGAAGGTACGAGCAGTACTTC. Protein sequence: CASSSYGERRYEQYF. The V gene is TRBV5-4, the J gene TRBJ2-7; weak D call: TRBD2 (5 bases). Germline CDR1 and CDR2: SGHNT and YYREEE (reference sequence). Trimming removed 3 bases from V and 4 bases from J, with 17 bases in between. This CDR3 region has 15 residues.

This CDR3 reads CAISQGFGGELFF. CDR3 sequence (DNA): TGTGCCATCTCACAGGGTTTTGGCGGGGAGCTGTTTTTT. The chain employs TRBV19 and TRBJ2-2; D may be TRBD1 (6 bases). Trimming removed 10 bases at V and 7 bases at J, with 16 bases between. The CDR3 consists of 13 residues. Germline V gives CDR1 LNHDA, CDR2 SQIVND (reference sequence).

The rearrangement links TRBV3-1 (or the pseudogene TRBV3-2) to TRBJ1-5, with D unclear. CDR3 length: 13 residues. V lost 2 bases to trimming and J lost 5 bases, with 7 bases between them. Germline V gene sequence: CDR1 LGHDT, CDR2 YNNKEL (reference sequence). CDR3 protein: CASSQFRDQPQHF. CDR3 nucleotides: TGTGCCAGCAGCCAATTCCGGGATCAGCCCCAGCATTTT.

The chain is built from TRBV7-2 and TRBJ2-1; 12 bases fit TRBD2. CDR1 SGHTA and CDR2 FQGNSA come from the germline V gene. Trimming cost V 7 bases and J 5 bases; bases outside gene matches: 18. The CDR3 consists of 19 residues. Here the CDR3 DNA reads TGTGCCAGCACCCACCCGGGGCTAGCGGGAGGGGGGGACGACAATGAGCAGTTCTTC. This translates into CASTHPGLAGGGDDNEQFF.

The rearrangement uses TRBV5-1 and TRBJ2-2, with 10 bases aligning to TRBD2. The CDR3 spans 15 residues. Germline V CDR1 and CDR2: SGHRS, YFSETQ. V was pared by 0 bases and J by 4 bases, with 0 bases of the junction left unmatched. CDR3: CASSLGLAGTGELFF. CDR3 coding DNA: TGCGCCAGCAGCTTGGGACTAGCGGGCACCGGGGAGCTGTTTTTT. The entire variable domain, with the rest obtained from reference TRBV5-1 and TRBJ2-2, is as follows: KAGVTQTPRYLIKTRGQQVTLSCSPISGHRSVSWYQQTPGQGLQFLFEYFSETQRNKGNFPGRFSGRQFSNSRSEMNVSTLELGDSALYLCASSLGLAGTGELFFGEGSRLTVL.

This chain uses TRBV13 with TRBJ2-1; possible D gene TRBD2, 6 bases. Germline V CDR1 and CDR2: PRHDT, FYEKMQ (reference sequence). This CDR3 is 15 amino acids long. V lost 5 bases and J 7 bases, leaving 18 bases between the germline ends. CDR3 nucleotide sequence: TGTGCCAGCAGCCGCCGGGGGAGGACCATGAATGAGCAGTTCTTC. This gives the protein CASSRRGRTMNEQFF.